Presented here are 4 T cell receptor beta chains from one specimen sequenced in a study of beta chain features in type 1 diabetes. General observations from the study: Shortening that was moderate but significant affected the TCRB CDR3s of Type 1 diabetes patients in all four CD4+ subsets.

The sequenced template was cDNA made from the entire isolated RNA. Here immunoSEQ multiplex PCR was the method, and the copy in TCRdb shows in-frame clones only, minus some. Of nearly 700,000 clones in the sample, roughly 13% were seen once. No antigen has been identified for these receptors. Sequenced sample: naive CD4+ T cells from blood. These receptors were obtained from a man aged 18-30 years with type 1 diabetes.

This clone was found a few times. The CDR3 reads CASSVDPTFLTEAFF. As DNA, the CDR3 is TGTGCCAGCAGCGTAGACCCCACTTTTCTCACTGAAGCTTTCTTT. The chain is built from TRBV9 and TRBJ1-1; D remains unclear. The CDR3 has 15 amino acids. Germline-derived CDR1 and CDR2 are SGDLS and YYNGEE. V lost 0 bases to trimming and J lost 4 bases, with 13 bases between them.

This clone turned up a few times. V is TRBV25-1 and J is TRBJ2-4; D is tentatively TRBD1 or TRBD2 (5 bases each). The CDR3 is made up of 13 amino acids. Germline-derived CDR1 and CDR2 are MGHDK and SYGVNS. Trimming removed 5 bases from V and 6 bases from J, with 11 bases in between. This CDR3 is CASSRGSGNIQYF. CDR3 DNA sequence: TGTGCCAGCAGTCGGGGCTCTGGAAACATTCAGTACTTC. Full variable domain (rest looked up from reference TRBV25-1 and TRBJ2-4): EADIYQTPRYLVIGTGKKITLECSQTMGHDKMYWYQQDPGMELHLIHYSYGVNSTEKGDLSSESTVSRIRTEHFPLTLESARPSHTSQYLCASSRGSGNIQYFGAGTRLSVL.

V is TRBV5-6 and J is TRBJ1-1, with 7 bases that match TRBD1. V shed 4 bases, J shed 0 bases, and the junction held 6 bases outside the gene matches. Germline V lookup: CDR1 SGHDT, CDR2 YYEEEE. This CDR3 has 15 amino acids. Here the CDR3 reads CASSATGVMNTEAFF. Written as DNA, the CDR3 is TGTGCCAGCAGCGCAACAGGGGTTATGAACACTGAAGCTTTCTTT.

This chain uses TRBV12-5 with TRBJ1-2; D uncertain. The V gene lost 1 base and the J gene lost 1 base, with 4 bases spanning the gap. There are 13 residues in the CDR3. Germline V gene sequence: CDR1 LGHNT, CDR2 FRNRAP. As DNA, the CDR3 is TGTGCTAGTGGTTTGGCAGTTAACTATGGCTACACCTTC. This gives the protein CASGLAVNYGYTF.